The clone carrying this T cell receptor (beta chain) was recorded at least ten times. This record comes from a study of blood T cells in healthy people across ages. The germline V gene encodes CDR1 SGHRS and CDR2 YFSETQ. The length of the CDR3 is 14 residues. V shed 5 bases and J 7 bases; nucleotides not matched to a gene: 9. Next came a second PCR, run for about 7 to 11 cycles, which used a sample-barcoded 5' primer along with a J-beta primer mix. TCRdb fed the 5' RACE reads into MiXCR, producing one record per CDR3 protein. The sample holds under 1,000,000 distinct CDR3 sequences; roughly 34% are singletons and the top ten take under 15%.

This clonotype was obtained from a man aged 18 to 35 in good health. The specimen was blood. This chain joins TRBV5-1 and TRBJ2-3; 8 nucleotides align to TRBD2. CDR3 sequence (DNA): TGCGCCAGCAGAGTATCTAGCGGGCAGAATACGCAGTATTTT. Translation gives CASRVSSGQNTQYF.